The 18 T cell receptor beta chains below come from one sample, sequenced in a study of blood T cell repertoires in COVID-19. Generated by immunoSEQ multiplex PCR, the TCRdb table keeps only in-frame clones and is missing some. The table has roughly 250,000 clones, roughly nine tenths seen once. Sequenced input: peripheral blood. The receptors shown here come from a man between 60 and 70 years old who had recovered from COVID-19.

The CDR3 nucleotides are TGTGCCAGCAGCTTAAGAGGGGGACGATATAGCGGGGAGCTGTTTTTT. Translating gives CASSLRGGRYSGELFF. The chain has TRBV11-3 and TRBJ2-2; a possible D gene is TRBD1 (6 bases). There are 16 residues in the CDR3. Trimming cost V 2 bases and J 7 bases, with 17 bases left between them. The germline gives CDR1 SGHNT, CDR2 YENEEA.

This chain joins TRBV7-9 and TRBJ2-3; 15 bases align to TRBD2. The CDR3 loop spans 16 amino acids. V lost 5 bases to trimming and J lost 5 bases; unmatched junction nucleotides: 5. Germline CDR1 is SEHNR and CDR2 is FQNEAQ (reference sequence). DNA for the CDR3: TGTGCCAGCAGCCGGACTAGCGGGGGGGGCAGAGATACGCAGTATTTT. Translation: CASSRTSGGGRDTQYF.

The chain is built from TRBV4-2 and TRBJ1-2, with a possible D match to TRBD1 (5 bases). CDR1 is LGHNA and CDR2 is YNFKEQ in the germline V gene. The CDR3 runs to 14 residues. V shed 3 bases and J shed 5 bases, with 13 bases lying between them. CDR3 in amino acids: CASSQRQGGYGYTF. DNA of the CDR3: TGTGCCAGCAGCCAGAGGCAGGGTGGGTATGGCTACACCTTC.

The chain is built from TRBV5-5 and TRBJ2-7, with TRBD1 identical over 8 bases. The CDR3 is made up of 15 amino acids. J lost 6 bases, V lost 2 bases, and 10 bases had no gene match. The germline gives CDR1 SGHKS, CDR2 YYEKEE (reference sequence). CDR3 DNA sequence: TGTGCCAGCAGCTTTTCGGTGCAGGGGGCAGCCGAGCAGTACTTC. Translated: CASSFSVQGAAEQYF.

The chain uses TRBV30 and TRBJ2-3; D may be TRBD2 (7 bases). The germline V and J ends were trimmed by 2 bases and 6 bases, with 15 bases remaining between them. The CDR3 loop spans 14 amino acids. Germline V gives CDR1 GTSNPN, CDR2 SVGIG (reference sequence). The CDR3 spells CAWSPGGIRDTQYF. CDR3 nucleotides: TGTGCCTGGAGTCCGGGGGGCATAAGGGATACGCAGTATTTT.

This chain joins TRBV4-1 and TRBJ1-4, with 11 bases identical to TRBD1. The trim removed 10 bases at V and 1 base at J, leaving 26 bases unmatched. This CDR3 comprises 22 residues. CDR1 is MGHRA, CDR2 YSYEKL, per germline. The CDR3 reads CATPHPTRPKRDRGLTNEKLFF. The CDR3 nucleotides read TGCGCCACACCCCACCCTACACGACCGAAAAGGGACAGGGGGTTAACTAATGAAAAACTGTTTTTT.

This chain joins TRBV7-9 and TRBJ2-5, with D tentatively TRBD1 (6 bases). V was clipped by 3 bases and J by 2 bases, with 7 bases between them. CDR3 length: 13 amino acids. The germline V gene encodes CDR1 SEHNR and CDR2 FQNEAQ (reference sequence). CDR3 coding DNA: TGTGCCAGCAGCTTCGGACAGCAAGAGACCCAGTACTTC. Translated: CASSFGQQETQYF.

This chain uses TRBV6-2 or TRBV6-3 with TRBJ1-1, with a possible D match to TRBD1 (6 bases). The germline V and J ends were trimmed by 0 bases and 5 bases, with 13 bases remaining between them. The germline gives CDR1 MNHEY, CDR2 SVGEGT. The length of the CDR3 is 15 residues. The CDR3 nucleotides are TGTGCCAGCAGTTACTCGGGACACCTGGGAACTGAAGCTTTCTTT. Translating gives CASSYSGHLGTEAFF.

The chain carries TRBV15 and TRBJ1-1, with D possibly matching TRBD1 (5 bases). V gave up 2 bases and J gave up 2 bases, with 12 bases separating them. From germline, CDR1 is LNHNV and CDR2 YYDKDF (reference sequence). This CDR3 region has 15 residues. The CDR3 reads CATSRTRTPNTEAFF. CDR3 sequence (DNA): TGTGCCACCAGCAGAACAAGGACACCAAACACTGAAGCTTTCTTT.

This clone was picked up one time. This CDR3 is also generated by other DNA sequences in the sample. CDR3 region: CASSLRGVDEQFF. CDR3 nucleotide sequence: TGTGCCAGCAGCCTCCGGGGGGTCGATGAGCAGTTCTTC. The rearrangement joins TRBV9 to TRBJ2-1; 7 bases match TRBD2. Germline assignment: CDR1 SGDLS and CDR2 YYNGEE. The V gene end was trimmed by 4 bases and the J gene end by 8 bases; junction bases not matched to a gene: 6. The CDR3 covers 13 residues. The whole variable domain, remainder taken from reference TRBV9 and TRBJ2-1, is DSGVTQTPKHLITATGQRVTLRCSPRSGDLSVYWYQQSLDQGLQFLIQYYNGEERAKGNILERFSAQQFPDLHSELNLSSLELGDSALYFCASSLRGVDEQFFGPGTRLTVL.

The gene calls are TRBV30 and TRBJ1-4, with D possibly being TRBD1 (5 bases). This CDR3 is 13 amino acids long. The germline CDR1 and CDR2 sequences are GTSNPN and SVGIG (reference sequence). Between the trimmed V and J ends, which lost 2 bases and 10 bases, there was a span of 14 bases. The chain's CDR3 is CAWSNPGKGKLFF. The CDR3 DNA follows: TGTGCCTGGAGTAACCCAGGGAAGGGAAAACTGTTTTTT.

In nucleotides, the CDR3 is TGTGCCAGCAGTTACACCCTGACAGGGGGCGGAGATACGCAGTATTTT. Protein product: CASSYTLTGGGDTQYF. V and J are TRBV6-6 and TRBJ2-3; 10 nucleotides align to TRBD1. The length of the CDR3 is 16 residues. Trimming removed 2 bases from V and 5 bases from J; junction bases left unmatched: 7. Germline lookup yields CDR1 MNHNY and CDR2 SVGAGI (reference sequence).

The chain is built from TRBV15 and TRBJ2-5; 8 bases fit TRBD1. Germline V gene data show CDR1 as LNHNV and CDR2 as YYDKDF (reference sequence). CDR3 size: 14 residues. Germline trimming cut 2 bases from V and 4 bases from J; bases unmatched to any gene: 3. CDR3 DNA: TGTGCCACCAGCAGACCAACAGGGGGAGAGACCCAGTACTTC. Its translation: CATSRPTGGETQYF.

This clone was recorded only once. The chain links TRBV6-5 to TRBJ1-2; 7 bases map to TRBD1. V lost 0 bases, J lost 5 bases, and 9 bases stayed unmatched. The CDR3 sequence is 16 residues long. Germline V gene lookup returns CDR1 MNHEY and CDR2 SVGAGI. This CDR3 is CASSYSRDSRYYGYTF. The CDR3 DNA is TGTGCCAGCAGTTACTCCCGGGACAGCCGATATTATGGCTACACCTTC.

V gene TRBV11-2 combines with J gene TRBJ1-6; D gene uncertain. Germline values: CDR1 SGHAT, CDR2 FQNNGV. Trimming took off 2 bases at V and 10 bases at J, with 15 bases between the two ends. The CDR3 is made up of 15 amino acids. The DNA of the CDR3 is TGTGCCAGCAGCTTACTCTCCGCAGGTCACTCACCCCTCCACTTT. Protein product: CASSLLSAGHSPLHF.

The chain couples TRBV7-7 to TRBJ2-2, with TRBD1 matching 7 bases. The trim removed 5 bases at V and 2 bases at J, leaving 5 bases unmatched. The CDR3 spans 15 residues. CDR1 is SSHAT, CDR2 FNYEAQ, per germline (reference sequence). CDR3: CASSPGQSNTGELFF. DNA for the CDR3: TGTGCCAGCAGCCCGGGACAGAGTAACACCGGGGAGCTGTTTTTT.

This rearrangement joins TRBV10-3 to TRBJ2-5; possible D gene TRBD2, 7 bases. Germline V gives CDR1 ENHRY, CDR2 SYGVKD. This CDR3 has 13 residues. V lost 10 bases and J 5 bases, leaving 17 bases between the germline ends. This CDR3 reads CATRGGVGETQYF. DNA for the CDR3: TGTGCCACTCGAGGGGGGGTTGGGGAGACCCAGTACTTC.

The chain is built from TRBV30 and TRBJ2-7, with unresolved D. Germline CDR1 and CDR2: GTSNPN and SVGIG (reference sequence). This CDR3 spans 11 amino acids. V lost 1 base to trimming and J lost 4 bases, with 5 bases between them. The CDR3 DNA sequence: TGTGCCTGGAGTGCCAATTACGAGCAGTACTTC. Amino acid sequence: CAWSANYEQYF.